This T cell receptor beta chain was sequenced for a study of control samples from healthy donors and cancer patients. Generated by immunoSEQ multiplex PCR, the TCRdb table keeps only in-frame clones and is missing some. The profile shows under 200,000 clones, about 90% of them singletons. With 5 bases removed from V and 0 bases from J, the gap between germline ends came to 20 bases. The CDR3 extends over 19 amino acids. Germline V gives CDR1 LNHDA, CDR2 SQIVND (reference sequence). V is TRBV19 and J is TRBJ2-6; tentatively, D is TRBD1 (5 bases). The sequencing sample was made of blood. The receptor was derived from a woman under 40 in good health. The CDR3 DNA reads TGTGCCAGTAGTCGGCGGACAAAAGAGGTATCCTCTGGGGCCAACGTCCTGACTTTC. It encodes CASSRRTKEVSSGANVLTF.